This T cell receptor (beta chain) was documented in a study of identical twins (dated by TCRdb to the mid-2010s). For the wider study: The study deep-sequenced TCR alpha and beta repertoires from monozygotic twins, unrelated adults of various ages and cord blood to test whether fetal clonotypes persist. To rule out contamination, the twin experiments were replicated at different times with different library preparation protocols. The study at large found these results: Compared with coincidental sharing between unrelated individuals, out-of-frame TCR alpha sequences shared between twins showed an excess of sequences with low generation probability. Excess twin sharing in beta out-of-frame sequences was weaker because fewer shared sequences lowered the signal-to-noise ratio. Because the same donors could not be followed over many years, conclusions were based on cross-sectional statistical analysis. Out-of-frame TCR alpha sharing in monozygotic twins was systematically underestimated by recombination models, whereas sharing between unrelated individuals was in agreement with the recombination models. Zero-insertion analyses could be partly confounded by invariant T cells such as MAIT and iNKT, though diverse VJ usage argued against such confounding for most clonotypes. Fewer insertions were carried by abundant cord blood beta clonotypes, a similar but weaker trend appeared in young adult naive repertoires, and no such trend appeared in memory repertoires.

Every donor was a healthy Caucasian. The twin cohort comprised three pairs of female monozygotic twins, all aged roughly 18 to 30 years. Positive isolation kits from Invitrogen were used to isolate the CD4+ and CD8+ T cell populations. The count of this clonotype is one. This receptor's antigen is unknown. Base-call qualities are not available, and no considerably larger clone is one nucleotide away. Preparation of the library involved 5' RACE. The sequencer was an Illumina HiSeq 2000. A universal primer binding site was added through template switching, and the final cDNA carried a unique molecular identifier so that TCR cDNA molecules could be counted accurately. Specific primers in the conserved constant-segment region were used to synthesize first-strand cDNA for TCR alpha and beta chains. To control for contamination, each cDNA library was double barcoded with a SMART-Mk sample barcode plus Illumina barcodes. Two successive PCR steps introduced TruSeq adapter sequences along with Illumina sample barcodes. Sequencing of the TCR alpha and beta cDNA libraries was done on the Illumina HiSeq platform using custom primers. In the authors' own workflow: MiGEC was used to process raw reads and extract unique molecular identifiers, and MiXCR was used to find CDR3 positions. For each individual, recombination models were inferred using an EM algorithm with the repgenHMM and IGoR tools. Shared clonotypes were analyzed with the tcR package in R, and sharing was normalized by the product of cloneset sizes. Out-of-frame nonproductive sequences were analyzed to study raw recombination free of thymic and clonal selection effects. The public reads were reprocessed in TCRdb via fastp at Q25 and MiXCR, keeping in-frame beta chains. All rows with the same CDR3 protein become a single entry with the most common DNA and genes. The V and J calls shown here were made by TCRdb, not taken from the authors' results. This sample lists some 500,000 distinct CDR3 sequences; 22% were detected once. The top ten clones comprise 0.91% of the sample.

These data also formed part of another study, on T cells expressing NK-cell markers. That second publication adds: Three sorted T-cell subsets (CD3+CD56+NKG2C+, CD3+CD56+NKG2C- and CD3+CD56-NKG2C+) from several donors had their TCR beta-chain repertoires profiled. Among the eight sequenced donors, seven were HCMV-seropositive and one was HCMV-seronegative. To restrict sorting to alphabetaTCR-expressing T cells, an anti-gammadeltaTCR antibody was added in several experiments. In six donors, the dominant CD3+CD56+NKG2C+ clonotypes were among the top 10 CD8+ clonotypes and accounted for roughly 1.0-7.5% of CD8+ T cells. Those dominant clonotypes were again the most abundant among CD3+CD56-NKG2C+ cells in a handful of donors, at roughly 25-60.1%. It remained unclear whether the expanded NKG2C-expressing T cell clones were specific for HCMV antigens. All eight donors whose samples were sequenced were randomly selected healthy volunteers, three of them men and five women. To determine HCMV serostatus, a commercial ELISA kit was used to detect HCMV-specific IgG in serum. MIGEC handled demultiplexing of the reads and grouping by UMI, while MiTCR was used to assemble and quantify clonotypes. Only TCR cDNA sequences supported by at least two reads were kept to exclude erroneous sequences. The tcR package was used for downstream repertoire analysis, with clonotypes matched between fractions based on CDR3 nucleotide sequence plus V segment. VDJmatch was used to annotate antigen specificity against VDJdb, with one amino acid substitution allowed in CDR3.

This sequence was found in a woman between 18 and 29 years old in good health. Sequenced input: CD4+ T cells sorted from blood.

The CDR3 protein is CASSRINQPQHF. The nucleotide sequence is given as TGTGCCAGCAGCCGGATTAATCAGCCCCAGCATTTT. The chain joins TRBV7-9 to TRBJ1-5; a confident D gene designation cannot be given. CDR1 and CDR2, looked up from the germline V gene (reference sequence), are SEHNR and FQNEAQ. Spanning cysteine to phenylalanine, the CDR3 consists of 12 amino acids. The retained sequence is limited to the CDR3, 36 bases, with the frame set at the first base. Cut back by 5 bases and 4 bases, the V and J ends lie 6 bases apart. This CDR3, with the reference TRBV7-9 and TRBJ1-5 proteins standing in past its ends, gives the full variable domain DTGVSQNPRHKITKRGQNVTFRCDPISEHNRLYWYRQTLGQGPEFLTYFQNEAQLEKSRLLSDRFSAERPKGSFSTLEIQRTEQGDSAMYLCASSRINQPQHFGDGTRLSIL.